One sample yielded the 8 T cell receptor beta chains listed below, sequenced in a study of monozygotic twins with inflammatory bowel disease (dated by TCRdb to between 2017 and 2020). The protocol used for the library was 5' RACE. Sequencing used an Illumina HiSeq 2500. TCRdb reprocessed the sequencing reads and holds a single record per CDR3 protein sequence, with no DNA. The record for this sample contains roughly 200,000 distinct CDR3 sequences. The ten largest clonotypes hold less than 9% of the sample. The sequencing sample was made of blood. The source is a human donor with ulcerative colitis or Crohn's disease, or a healthy co-twin of an affected twin (not recorded which).

The V and J genes are TRBV12-3 or TRBV12-4 and TRBJ2-2. The CDR3 is made up of 16 amino acids. This CDR3 is CASSLFRSSNTGELFF.

This sequence joins TRBV20-1 and TRBJ2-7; TCRdb reports TRBD2, a call that lacks DNA to check it against. Looked up from germline, CDR1 is DFQATT and CDR2 is SNEGSKA (reference sequence). This CDR3 is 14 amino acids long. CDR3 sequence reads: CSASDTSGSPEQYF.

The chain carries TRBV10-3 and TRBJ1-1. The CDR3 contains 15 residues. The germline CDR1 and CDR2 sequences are ENHRY and SYGVKD. The CDR3 here is CAISESATLNTEAFF.

The gene calls are TRBV20-1 and TRBJ1-2; TCRdb indicates TRBD1, and absent DNA this call remains unverified. Germline V CDR1 and CDR2: DFQATT, SNEGSKA (reference sequence). The CDR3 extends over 13 amino acids. The CDR3 region is CSAPPGPNYGYTF.

The CDR3 reads CASSVGATLHF. This sequence joins TRBV6-6 and TRBJ1-6. This CDR3 comprises 11 residues. Germline values: CDR1 MNHNY, CDR2 SVGAGI (reference sequence).

V and J are TRBV23-1 and TRBJ2-7; lacking DNA, the TRBD2 call made by TCRdb goes unchecked. TRBV23-1 is an ORF for which the function is uncertain. This CDR3 spans 15 amino acids. The CDR3 region is CASSPALAGKNEQYF.

This sequence joins TRBV24-1 and TRBJ1-4. CDR3 length: 13 residues. CDR1 KGHDR and CDR2 SFDVKD come from the germline V gene. The CDR3 is CATSDPPSGKLFF.

The V gene is TRBV20-1, the J gene TRBJ1-4. Looked up from germline, CDR1 is DFQATT and CDR2 is SNEGSKA (reference sequence). The CDR3 loop spans 14 amino acids. CDR3: CSASYPGSNEKLFF.